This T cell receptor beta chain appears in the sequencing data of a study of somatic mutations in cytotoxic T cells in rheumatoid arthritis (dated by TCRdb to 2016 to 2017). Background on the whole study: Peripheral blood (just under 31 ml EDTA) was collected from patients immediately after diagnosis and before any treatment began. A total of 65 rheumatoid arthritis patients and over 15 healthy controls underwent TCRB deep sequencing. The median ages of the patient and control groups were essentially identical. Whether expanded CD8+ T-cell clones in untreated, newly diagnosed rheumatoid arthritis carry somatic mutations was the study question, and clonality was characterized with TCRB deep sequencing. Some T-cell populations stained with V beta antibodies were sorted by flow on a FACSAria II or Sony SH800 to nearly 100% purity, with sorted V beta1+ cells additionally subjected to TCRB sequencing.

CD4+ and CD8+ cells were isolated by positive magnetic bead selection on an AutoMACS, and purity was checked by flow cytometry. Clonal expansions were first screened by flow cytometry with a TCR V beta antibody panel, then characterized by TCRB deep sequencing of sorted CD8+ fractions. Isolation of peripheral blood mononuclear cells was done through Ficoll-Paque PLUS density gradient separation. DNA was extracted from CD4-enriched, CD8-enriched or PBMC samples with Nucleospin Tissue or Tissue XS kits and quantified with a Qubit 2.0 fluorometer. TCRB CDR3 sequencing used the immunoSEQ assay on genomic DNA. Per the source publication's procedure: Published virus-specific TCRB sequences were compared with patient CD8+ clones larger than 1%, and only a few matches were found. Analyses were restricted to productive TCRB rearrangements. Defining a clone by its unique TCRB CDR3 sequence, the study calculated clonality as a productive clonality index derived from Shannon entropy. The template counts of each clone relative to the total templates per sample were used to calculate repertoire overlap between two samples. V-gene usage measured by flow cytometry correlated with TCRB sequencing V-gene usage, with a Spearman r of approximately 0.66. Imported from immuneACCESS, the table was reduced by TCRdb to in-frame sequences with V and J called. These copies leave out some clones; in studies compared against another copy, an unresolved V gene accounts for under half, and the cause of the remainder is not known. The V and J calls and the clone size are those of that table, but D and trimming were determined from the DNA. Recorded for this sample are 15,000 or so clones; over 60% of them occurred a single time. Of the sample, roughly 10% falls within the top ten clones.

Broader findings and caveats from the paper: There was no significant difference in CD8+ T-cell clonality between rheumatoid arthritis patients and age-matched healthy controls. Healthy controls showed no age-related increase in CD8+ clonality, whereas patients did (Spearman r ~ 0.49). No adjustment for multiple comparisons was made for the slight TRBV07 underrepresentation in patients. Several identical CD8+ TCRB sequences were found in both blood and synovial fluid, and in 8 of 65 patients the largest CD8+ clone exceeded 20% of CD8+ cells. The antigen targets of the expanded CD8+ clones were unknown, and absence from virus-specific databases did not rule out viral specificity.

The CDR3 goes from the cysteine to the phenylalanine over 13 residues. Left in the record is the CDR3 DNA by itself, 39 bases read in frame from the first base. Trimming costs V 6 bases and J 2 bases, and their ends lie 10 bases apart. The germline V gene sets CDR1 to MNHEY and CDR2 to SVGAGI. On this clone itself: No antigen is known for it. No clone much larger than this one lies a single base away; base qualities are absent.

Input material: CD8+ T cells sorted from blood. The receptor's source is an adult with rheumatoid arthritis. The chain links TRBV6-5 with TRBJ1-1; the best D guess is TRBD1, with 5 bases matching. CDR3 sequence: CASRVGVNTEAFF. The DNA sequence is TGTGCCAGCAGAGTAGGGGTAAACACTGAAGCTTTCTTT.